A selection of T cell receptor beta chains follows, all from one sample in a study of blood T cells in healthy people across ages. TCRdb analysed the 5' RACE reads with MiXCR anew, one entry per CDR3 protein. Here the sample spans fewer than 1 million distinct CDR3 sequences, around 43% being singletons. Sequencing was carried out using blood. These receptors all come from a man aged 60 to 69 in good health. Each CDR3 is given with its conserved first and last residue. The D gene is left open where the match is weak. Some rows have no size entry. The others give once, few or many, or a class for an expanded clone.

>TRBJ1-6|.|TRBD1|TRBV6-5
TGTGCCAGCAGTAAGGGACAGGGGGCGCGGTCACCCCTCCACTTT
CASSKGQGARSPLHF
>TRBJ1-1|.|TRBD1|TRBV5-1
TGCGCCAGCAGCAGTTTGCCAGGGGGGAACACTGAAGCTTTCTTT
CASSSLPGGNTEAFF
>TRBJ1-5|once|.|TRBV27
TGTGCCAGCAGTTCAGTGGGGGAGGCCCAGCATTTT
CASSSVGEAQHF
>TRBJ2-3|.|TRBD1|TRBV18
TGTGCCAGCTCACCAACGGGACAGGGGGCTTCAGATACGCAGTATTTT
CASSPTGQGASDTQYF
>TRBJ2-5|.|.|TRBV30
TGTGCCTGGAACCGGGACCGACGGGAGACCCAGTACTTC
CAWNRDRRETQYF
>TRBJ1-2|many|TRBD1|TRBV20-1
TGCAGTGCTAGAGACTCTAACAGGGGGGCCTATGGCTACACCTTC
CSARDSNRGAYGYTF
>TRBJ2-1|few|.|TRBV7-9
TGTGCCAGCAGTTGGGCCCCCGGACGCAATGAGCAGTTCTTC
CASSWAPGRNEQFF
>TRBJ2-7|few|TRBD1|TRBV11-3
TGTGCCAGCAGCTTAGCGGGGACAGGTGGCGAGCAGTACTTC
CASSLAGTGGEQYF
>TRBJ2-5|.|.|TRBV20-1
TGCAGTGCTAGAGATCTTACCCAAGAGACCCAGTACTTC
CSARDLTQETQYF
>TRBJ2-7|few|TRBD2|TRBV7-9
TGTGCCAGCAGCGGGGGGACTAGCGGGGGCCTCTACGAGCAGTACTTC
CASSGGTSGGLYEQYF
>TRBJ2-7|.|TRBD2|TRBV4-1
TGCGCCAGCAGCCGTGGACTAGCGGGGGGTTTGGGCTACGAGCAGTACTTC
CASSRGLAGGLGYEQYF
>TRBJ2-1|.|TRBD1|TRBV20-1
TGCAGTGCTACACACCCGGGACAGGGGATCTACAATGAGCAGTTCTTC
CSATHPGQGIYNEQFF
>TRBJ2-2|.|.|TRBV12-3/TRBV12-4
TGTGCCAGCAGTCCGGACGGGCCGTTCACCGGGGAGCTGTTTTTT
CASSPDGPFTGELFF
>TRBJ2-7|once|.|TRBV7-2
TGTGCCAGCAGCTTACTGGATAGCGGAGATTCCGAGCAGTACTTC
CASSLLDSGDSEQYF
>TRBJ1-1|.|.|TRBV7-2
TGTGCCAGCAGCTTAGAGGCTATCACTGAAGCTTTCTTT
CASSLEAITEAFF
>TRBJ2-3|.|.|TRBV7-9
TGTGCCAGCAGCTCCCTAGGGGGGCCACAAGGGGATACGCAGTATTTT
CASSSLGGPQGDTQYF
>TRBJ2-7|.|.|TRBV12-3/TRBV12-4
TGTGCCAGCAGTTTCGGCCAGGGGATCCACGAGCAGTACTTC
CASSFGQGIHEQYF
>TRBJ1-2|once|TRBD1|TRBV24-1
TGTGCCACCAGTGATCCGAGGGGGCCCAACTATGGCTACACCTTC
CATSDPRGPNYGYTF
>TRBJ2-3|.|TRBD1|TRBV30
TGTGCCTGGAGTGTGGGGGACAGGGTGGGTGATACGCAGTATTTT
CAWSVGDRVGDTQYF
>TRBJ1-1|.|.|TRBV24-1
TGTGCCACCAGTGAACGGTCCAACACTGAAGCTTTCTTT
CATSERSNTEAFF